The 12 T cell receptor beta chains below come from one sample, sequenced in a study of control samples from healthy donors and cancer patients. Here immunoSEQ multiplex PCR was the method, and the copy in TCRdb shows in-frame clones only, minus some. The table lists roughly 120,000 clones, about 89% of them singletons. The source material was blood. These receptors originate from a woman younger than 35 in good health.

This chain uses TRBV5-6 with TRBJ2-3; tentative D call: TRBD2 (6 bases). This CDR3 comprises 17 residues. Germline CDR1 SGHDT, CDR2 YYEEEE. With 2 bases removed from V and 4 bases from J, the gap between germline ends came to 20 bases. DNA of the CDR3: TGTGCCAGCAGCTTATGGGTCGGCCGGGAGAGGGCAGATACGCAGTATTTT. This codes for CASSLWVGRERADTQYF.

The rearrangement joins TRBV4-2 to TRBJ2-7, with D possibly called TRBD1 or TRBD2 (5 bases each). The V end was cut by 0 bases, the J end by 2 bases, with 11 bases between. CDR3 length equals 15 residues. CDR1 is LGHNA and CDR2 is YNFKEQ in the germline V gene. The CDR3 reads CASSQDPWDPYEQYF. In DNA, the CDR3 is TGTGCCAGCAGCCAAGATCCATGGGACCCCTACGAGCAGTACTTC.

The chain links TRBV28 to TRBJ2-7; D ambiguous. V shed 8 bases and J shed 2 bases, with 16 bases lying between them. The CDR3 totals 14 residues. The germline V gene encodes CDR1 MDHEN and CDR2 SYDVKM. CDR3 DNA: TGTGCCAGCGACCCGGGCACAGCCACCTACGAGCAGTACTTC. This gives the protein CASDPGTATYEQYF.

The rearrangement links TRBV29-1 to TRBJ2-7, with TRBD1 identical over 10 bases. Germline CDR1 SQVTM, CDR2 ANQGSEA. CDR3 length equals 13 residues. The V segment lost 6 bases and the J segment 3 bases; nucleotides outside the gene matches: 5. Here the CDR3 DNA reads TGCAGCGTCGGCAGGGACAGGGGCTACGAGCAGTACTTC. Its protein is CSVGRDRGYEQYF.

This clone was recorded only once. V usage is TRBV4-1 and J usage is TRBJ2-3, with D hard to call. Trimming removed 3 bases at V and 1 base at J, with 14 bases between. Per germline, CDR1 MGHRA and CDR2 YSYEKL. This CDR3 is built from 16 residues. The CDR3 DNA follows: TGCGCCAGCAGCCATGACGCGCGGATGCGCACAGATACGCAGTATTTT. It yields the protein CASSHDARMRTDTQYF.

CDR3 sequence (DNA): TGTGCCAGTAGTATAGTACCCGGGGGAGCGGGGACTGAAGCTTTCTTT. Protein product: CASSIVPGGAGTEAFF. The chain uses TRBV19 and TRBJ1-1, with D possibly matching TRBD1 (5 bases). Germline assignment: CDR1 LNHDA and CDR2 SQIVND (reference sequence). With 1 base removed from V and 5 bases from J, the gap between germline ends came to 17 bases. The CDR3 covers 16 residues.

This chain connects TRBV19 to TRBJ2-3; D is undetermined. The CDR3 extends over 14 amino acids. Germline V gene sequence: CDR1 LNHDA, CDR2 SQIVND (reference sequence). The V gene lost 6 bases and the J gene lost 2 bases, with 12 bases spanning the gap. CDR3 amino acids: CASSALAYTDTQYF. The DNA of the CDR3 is TGTGCCAGTAGCGCCCTTGCGTACACAGATACGCAGTATTTT.

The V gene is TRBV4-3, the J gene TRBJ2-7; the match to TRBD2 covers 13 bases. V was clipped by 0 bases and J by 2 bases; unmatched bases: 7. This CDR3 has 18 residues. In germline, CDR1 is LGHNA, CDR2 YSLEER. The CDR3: CASSQEGTSGNSPYEQYF. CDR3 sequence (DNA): TGCGCCAGCAGCCAAGAGGGGACTAGCGGGAACTCCCCCTACGAGCAGTACTTC.

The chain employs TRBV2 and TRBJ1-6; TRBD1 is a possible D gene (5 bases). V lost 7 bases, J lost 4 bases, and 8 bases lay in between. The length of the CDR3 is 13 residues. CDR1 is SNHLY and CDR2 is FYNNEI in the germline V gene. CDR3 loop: CASTGQYNSPLHF. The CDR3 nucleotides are TGTGCCAGCACTGGACAATATAATTCACCCCTCCACTTT.

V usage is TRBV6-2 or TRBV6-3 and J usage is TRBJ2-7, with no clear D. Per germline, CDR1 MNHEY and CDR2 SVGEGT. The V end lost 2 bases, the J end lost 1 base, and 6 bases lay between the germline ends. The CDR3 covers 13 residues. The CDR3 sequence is CASSYMDSYEQYF. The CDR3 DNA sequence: TGTGCCAGCAGTTACATGGATTCCTACGAGCAGTACTTC.

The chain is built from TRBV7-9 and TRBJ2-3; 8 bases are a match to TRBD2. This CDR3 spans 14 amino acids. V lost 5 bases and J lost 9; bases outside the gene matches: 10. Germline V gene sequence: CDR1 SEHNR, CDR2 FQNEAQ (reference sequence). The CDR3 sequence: CASSPTSGMGTQYF. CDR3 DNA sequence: TGTGCCAGCAGCCCCACTAGCGGCATGGGAACGCAGTATTTT.

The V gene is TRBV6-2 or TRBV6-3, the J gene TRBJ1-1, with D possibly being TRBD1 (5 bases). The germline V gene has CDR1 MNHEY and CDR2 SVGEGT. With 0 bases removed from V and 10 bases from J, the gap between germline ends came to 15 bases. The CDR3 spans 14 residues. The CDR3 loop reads CASSYSSPPGGAFF. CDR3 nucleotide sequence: TGTGCCAGCAGTTACTCGAGCCCCCCGGGGGGAGCTTTCTTT.